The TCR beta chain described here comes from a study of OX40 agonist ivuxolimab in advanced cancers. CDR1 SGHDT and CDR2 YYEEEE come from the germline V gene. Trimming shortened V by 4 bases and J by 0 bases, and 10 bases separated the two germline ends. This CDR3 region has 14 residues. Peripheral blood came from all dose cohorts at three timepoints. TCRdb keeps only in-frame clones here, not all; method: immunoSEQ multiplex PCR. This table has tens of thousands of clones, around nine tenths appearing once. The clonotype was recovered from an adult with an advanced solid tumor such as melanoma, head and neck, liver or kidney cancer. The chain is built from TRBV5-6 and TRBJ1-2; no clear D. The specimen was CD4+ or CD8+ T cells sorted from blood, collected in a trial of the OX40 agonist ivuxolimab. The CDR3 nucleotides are TGTGCCAGCAGCCTGGCAGTCTCTAACTATGGCTACACCTTC. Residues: CASSLAVSNYGYTF.